This is a list of T cell receptor beta chains from one sample in a study of CD8 T cells in ankylosing spondylitis. TCRdb reanalysed the 5' RACE reads using MiXCR and keeps one entry per CDR3 protein. This sample has some 140,000 distinct CDR3 sequences, with 7% to 8% found just once. Sample: blood, either unsorted or a sorted T cell fraction (not recorded which). The receptor set was obtained from a female donor with ankylosing spondylitis or in good health (not recorded which). Both conserved end residues are part of each CDR3. The D gene is left open where the match is weak. Clone size is not always given. Where it is, it says once, few, many or a class for expanded clones.

>many|TRBV6-2/TRBV6-3|TRBJ1-5|TRBD1
TGTGCCAGCAGTTACTCCTTCGGGACAGGGAGCGGTCAGCCCCAGCATTTT
CASSYSFGTGSGQPQHF
>many|TRBV20-1|TRBJ2-7|TRBD1
TGCAGTGCCGGGACAGGGGGGCTCGAGCAGTACTTC
CSAGTGGLEQYF
>NA|TRBV19|TRBJ1-5|NA
TGTGCCAGTGCCCTGGCCGGGAATCAGCCCCAGCATTTT
CASALAGNQPQHF
>many|TRBV5-6|TRBJ1-5|NA
TGTGCCAGCAGCTTCGACAGCAATCAGCCCCAGCATTTT
CASSFDSNQPQHF
>many|TRBV29-1|TRBJ2-1|TRBD2
TGCAGCGTTGGGGCTAGCGGGGGCTTCAATGAGCAGTTCTTC
CSVGASGGFNEQFF
>many|TRBV20-1|TRBJ1-1|NA
TGCAGTGCCAAGGACCCTGGGGGAGCCACTGAAGCTTTCTTT
CSAKDPGGATEAFF
>many|TRBV15|TRBJ1-4|NA
TGTGCCACCAGCAGAGTAGACAGTACGAATGAAAAACTGTTTTTT
CATSRVDSTNEKLFF
>many|TRBV27|TRBJ2-3|NA
TGTGCCACCGCCCGGGGCTCGGGCACAGATACGCAGTATTTT
CATARGSGTDTQYF
>many|TRBV5-5|TRBJ1-2|NA
TGTGCCAGCAGCGTGACAGAAGACTATGGCTACACCTTC
CASSVTEDYGYTF
>NA|TRBV4-2|TRBJ2-7|TRBD1
TGTGCCAGCAGCCAAGAGGGGGCAGGGGGCTACGAGCAGTACTTC
CASSQEGAGGYEQYF
>many|TRBV28|TRBJ2-3|TRBD2
TGTGCCAGCACTTCTACGGTCACTAGCGGGACATCAGATACGCAGTATTTT
CASTSTVTSGTSDTQYF
>many|TRBV5-1|TRBJ1-6|NA
TGCGCCAGCAGCTTGGAGGGAATCGGATCACCCCTCCACTTT
CASSLEGIGSPLHF
>NA|TRBV5-6|TRBJ2-7|NA
TGTGCCAGCAGCACCCTGGACAGTCCCTCAGCGACCTACGAGCAGTACTTC
CASSTLDSPSATYEQYF
>many|TRBV24-1|TRBJ2-3|NA
TGTGCCACCAGTGACGGAAAGGCAGATACGCAGTATTTT
CATSDGKADTQYF
>many|TRBV7-2|TRBJ2-1|NA
TGTGCCAGCAGCTTAGCGGTCGGGCAGGGGAGAAACAATGAGCAGTTCTTC
CASSLAVGQGRNNEQFF
>many|TRBV20-1|TRBJ1-2|TRBD1
TGCAGTGCGACCCGGGACAGGGGGCTTAATGGCTACACCTTC
CSATRDRGLNGYTF
>many|TRBV7-9|TRBJ1-2|NA
TGTGCCAGCAGCTTAGATACAGGGACCAACTATGGCTACACCTTC
CASSLDTGTNYGYTF
>many|TRBV19|TRBJ2-7|NA
TGTGCCAGTAGTATCGGGGGCAGTGGGGCGATATACGAGCAGTACTTC
CASSIGGSGAIYEQYF
>many|TRBV7-2|TRBJ1-5|NA
TGTGCCAGCAGCTTAGCGCGAGGGACTCAGCCCCAGCATTTT
CASSLARGTQPQHF
>many|TRBV4-1|TRBJ1-1|NA
TGCGCCAGCAGCTTAAACCGGGCGGATGAAGCTTTCTTT
CASSLNRADEAFF
>many|TRBV2|TRBJ1-6|NA
TGTGCCAGCACCGGGGCCGGGGCCCTCCACTTT
CASTGAGALHF
>many|TRBV4-1|TRBJ1-5|NA
TGCGCCAGCAGCCAGACAGAGTATGATCAGCCCCAGCATTTT
CASSQTEYDQPQHF
>many|TRBV5-1|TRBJ2-7|NA
TGCGCCAGCAGCTACCGGGGTCACCCCTACGAGCAGTACTTC
CASSYRGHPYEQYF
>many|TRBV29-1|TRBJ1-2|TRBD1
TGCAGCGTTCAGGGACAGGGCTATGGCTACACCTTC
CSVQGQGYGYTF
>many|TRBV4-1|TRBJ2-2|NA
TGCGCCAGCAGCCGCGCCGCACTAGGGGCCGGGGAGCTGTTTTTT
CASSRAALGAGELFF
>many|TRBV6-5|TRBJ1-6|NA
TGTGCCAGCAGTTACGGGACCCGCGGTTCACCCCTCCACTTT
CASSYGTRGSPLHF
>NA|TRBV4-1|TRBJ1-1|NA
TGCGCCAGCAGCCAAGAAGAGGTCCACACTGAAGCTTTCTTT
CASSQEEVHTEAFF
>many|TRBV5-1|TRBJ2-3|TRBD2
TGCGCCAGCAGCTTGGCGGGGGGTGTAACAGATACGCAGTATTTT
CASSLAGGVTDTQYF
>NA|TRBV5-1|TRBJ2-1|NA
TGCGCCAGCAGCTCCGGGTGGAGCTCCTACAATGAGCAGTTCTTC
CASSSGWSSYNEQFF
>many|TRBV18|TRBJ1-2|NA
TGTGCCAGCTCACCACGGGAGAAAGGAGATGGCTACACCTTC
CASSPREKGDGYTF
>many|TRBV20-1|TRBJ1-1|NA
TGCAGTGCTAGAGGAGGGGACCTCATTGAAGCTTTCTTT
CSARGGDLIEAFF
>NA|TRBV7-9|TRBJ1-2|NA
TGTGCCAGCAGCTCCCCTCTGGATAGCTATGGCTACACCTTC
CASSSPLDSYGYTF
>many|TRBV9|TRBJ1-1|NA
TGTGCCAGCAGCGTAGACAGGGTACCTACTGAAGCTTTCTTT
CASSVDRVPTEAFF
>many|TRBV5-1|TRBJ1-4|TRBD1
TGCGCCAGCAGCTTGCTTTCTATGGGACAGAGTAATGAAAAACTGTTTTTT
CASSLLSMGQSNEKLFF
>NA|TRBV7-2|TRBJ1-4|NA
TGTGCCAGCAGCCCTTCTAATGTGGCAGGGGAGAAACTGTTTTTT
CASSPSNVAGEKLFF
>NA|TRBV20-1|TRBJ1-4|NA
TGCAGTGCTAGAGGCACCACTCGGGCAACTAATGAAAAACTGTTTTTT
CSARGTTRATNEKLFF
>many|TRBV7-2|TRBJ1-6|NA
TGTGCCAGCAGCTTATATATGTCACCCCTCCACTTT
CASSLYMSPLHF
>many|TRBV19|TRBJ2-2|NA
TGTGCCAGTAGTATAGGAGCAACCCGGACAGAATATTTGAACACCGGGGAGCTGTTTTTT
CASSIGATRTEYLNTGELFF